The T cell receptor (beta chain) described here comes from a study of cytomegalovirus exposure and HLA in healthy donors. Whole-study findings and limits: Confirmation in vitro established that a few CMV-associated chains were specific for CMV antigens.

The PCR used 60 Vbeta and 13 Jbeta primers. The table came from immunoSEQ multiplex PCR; TCRdb's copy has only in-frame clones and leaves some out. The table lists some 150,000 clones, 71% of them singletons, with around 2.8% in the top ten. Concerning this clone: Antigen unknown.

CDR3 length: 16 residues. Germline CDR1 and CDR2: MNHEY and SMNVEV (reference sequence). V shed 6 bases and J 4 bases; nucleotides not matched to a gene: 12. This sequence originates from a woman aged 25 to 39 in good health and CMV-seronegative. The chain links TRBV27 to TRBJ1-2, with 9 bases aligning to TRBD1. The specimen sequenced was PBMCs. The CDR3 protein is CASRMNPDRGIYGYTF. CDR3 DNA: TGTGCCAGCAGGATGAACCCGGACAGGGGTATCTATGGCTACACCTTC.